The rows below give T cell receptor beta chains drawn from one sample of a study of OX40 agonist ivuxolimab in advanced cancers. Profiled with immunoSEQ multiplex PCR; TCRdb holds only in-frame clones, not every one. Among 65,000 to 95,000 clones listed, 80% to 85% were seen once. Sequenced material: CD4+ or CD8+ T cells sorted from blood, taken in a trial of the OX40 agonist ivuxolimab. These TCRs come from an adult with an advanced solid tumor such as melanoma, head and neck, liver or kidney cancer. The CDR3 runs from the conserved cysteine through the conserved F or W. The D gene is left open where the match is weak. The size field is filled for only some rows; it gives once, few, many or a size class.

V gene	D gene	J gene	clone size	CDR3 DNA	CDR3 protein
TRBV15	.	TRBJ1-1	.	TGTGCCACCAGCAGAGAAGTGAACACTGAAGCTTTCTTT	CATSREVNTEAFF
TRBV7-2	.	TRBJ1-6	.	TGTGCCAGCAGCTTAGGTCCCTATAATTCACCCCTCCACTTT	CASSLGPYNSPLHF
TRBV7-7	.	TRBJ2-5	.	TGTGCCAGCAGTAGCACGAGGGGAAGAGAGACCCAGTACTTC	CASSSTRGRETQYF
TRBV4-1	TRBD1	TRBJ2-6	.	TGCGCCAGCAGCCAAGCCGGACAGGGTTCCCCTATCTCTGGGGCCAACGTCCTGACTTTC	CASSQAGQGSPISGANVLTF
TRBV28	.	TRBJ1-4	.	TGTGCCAGCAGCTTGGGAGGGACCCAAAATGAAAAACTGTTTTTT	CASSLGGTQNEKLFF
TRBV29-1	.	TRBJ2-3	.	TGCAGCGTTGCGATGGGGGGAACTAGCACAGATACGCAGTATTTT	CSVAMGGTSTDTQYF
TRBV4-1	TRBD1	TRBJ1-5	.	TGCGCCAGCAGCCTTACTCCTATCAGGGGGCGTATTAGCAATCAGCCCCAGCATTTT	CASSLTPIRGRISNQPQHF
TRBV15	TRBD1	TRBJ2-5	.	TGTGCCACCAGCAGGCGTCGGCCTTACAGGGGACGAGGGGAGACCCAGTACTTC	CATSRRRPYRGRGETQYF
TRBV10-2	.	TRBJ1-5	.	TGCGCCACCGGGGGGGGGCACAGTCAGCCCCAGCATTTT	CATGGGHSQPQHF
TRBV28	TRBD2	TRBJ2-7	.	TGTGCCAGCAGAATTAGTACGTTGCGGGGGGTCGAGCAGTACTTC	CASRISTLRGVEQYF
TRBV6-5	TRBD1	TRBJ2-7	.	TGTGCCAGCAGTTACTCGGGACAGGGGGTGTACGAGCAGTACTTC	CASSYSGQGVYEQYF
TRBV19	TRBD2	TRBJ2-7	few	TGTGCCAGTAGCCTAGGGGGACTAGCGGGAGCCCAGCAGTACTTC	CASSLGGLAGAQQYF
TRBV7-3	TRBD1	TRBJ2-7	.	TGTGCCAGCGCAAAGGGGCAGGGGGCCTACGAGCAGTACTTC	CASAKGQGAYEQYF
TRBV19	.	TRBJ2-1	.	TGTGCCAGTAGTATACCCGGGCTAGAGCAGTTCTTC	CASSIPGLEQFF
TRBV7-2	.	TRBJ1-2	few	TGTGCCAGCAGCTTAGAACTTAACTATGGCTACACCTTC	CASSLELNYGYTF
TRBV28	TRBD1	TRBJ1-6	few	TGTGCCAGCAGCCCTGAGACAGGGAGGGATTCACCCCTCCACTTT	CASSPETGRDSPLHF
TRBV6-6	.	TRBJ2-6	.	TGTGCCAGCAGTCCTGGTGGTGGGGCCAACGTCCTGACTTTC	CASSPGGGANVLTF
TRBV30	TRBD1	TRBJ2-5	.	TGTGCCTGGAGCCGAGGACAGGGCCAAGAGACCCAGTACTTC	CAWSRGQGQETQYF
TRBV29-1	.	TRBJ2-7	.	TGCAGCGTTGAAACTGACAGGTACCCATACGAGCAGTACTTC	CSVETDRYPYEQYF
TRBV7-3	.	TRBJ1-2	.	TGTGCCAGCAGCCCCCAGGCTAACTATGGCTACACCTTC	CASSPQANYGYTF
TRBV19	TRBD1	TRBJ1-5	.	TGTGCCAGTAGTACCACAGGGGGCGGGAATCAGCCCCAGCATTTT	CASSTTGGGNQPQHF
TRBV4-2	.	TRBJ2-1	.	TGTGCCAGCAGCCAAGCCGCCGTGGGGGTTTACAATGAGCAGTTCTTC	CASSQAAVGVYNEQFF
TRBV10-3	.	TRBJ1-1	.	TGTGCCATCAGTGAGGCCAACAGGTTTAGTGAAGCTTTCTTT	CAISEANRFSEAFF
TRBV5-4	TRBD1	TRBJ2-7	.	TGTGCCAGCAGCTTTAATCAGGGACAGGGCTACGAGCAGTACTTC	CASSFNQGQGYEQYF
TRBV7-3	TRBD2	TRBJ2-5	.	TGTGCCAGCAGCCCCCAAGCGGGGCGTCAAGAGACCCAGTACTTC	CASSPQAGRQETQYF
TRBV11-2	.	TRBJ2-1	.	TGTGCCAGCAGCATGACAGATAAACCACCATTTGAGCAGTTCTTC	CASSMTDKPPFEQFF
TRBV30	.	TRBJ2-6	few	TGTGCCTGGACCAGGACTGACGGGGCCAACGTCCTGACTTTC	CAWTRTDGANVLTF
TRBV29-1	TRBD1	TRBJ2-5	.	TGCAGCGTACAGGGGGGCACCCAAGAGACCCAGTACTTC	CSVQGGTQETQYF